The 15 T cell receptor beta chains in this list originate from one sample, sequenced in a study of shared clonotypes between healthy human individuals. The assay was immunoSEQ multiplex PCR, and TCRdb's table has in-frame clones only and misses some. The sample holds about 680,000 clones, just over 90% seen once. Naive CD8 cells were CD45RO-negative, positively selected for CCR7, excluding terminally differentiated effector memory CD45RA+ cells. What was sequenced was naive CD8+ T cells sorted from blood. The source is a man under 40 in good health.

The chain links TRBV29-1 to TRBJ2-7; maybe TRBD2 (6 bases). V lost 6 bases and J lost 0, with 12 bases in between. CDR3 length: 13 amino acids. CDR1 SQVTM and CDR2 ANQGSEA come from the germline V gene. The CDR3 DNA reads TGCAGCGTCGCGCGGGAAAACTCCTACGAGCAGTACTTC. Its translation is CSVARENSYEQYF.

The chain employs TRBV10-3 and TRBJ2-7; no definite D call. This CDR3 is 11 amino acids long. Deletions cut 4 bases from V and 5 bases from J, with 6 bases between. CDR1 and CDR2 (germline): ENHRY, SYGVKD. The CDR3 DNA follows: TGTGCCATCAGTGTGGGTCACGAGCAGTACTTC. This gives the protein CAISVGHEQYF.

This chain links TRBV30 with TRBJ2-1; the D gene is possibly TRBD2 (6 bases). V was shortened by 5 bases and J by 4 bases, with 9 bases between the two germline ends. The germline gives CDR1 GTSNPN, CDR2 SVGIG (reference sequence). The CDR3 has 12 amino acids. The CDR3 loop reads CAWGREYNEQFF. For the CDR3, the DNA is TGTGCCTGGGGGCGGGAATACAATGAGCAGTTCTTC.

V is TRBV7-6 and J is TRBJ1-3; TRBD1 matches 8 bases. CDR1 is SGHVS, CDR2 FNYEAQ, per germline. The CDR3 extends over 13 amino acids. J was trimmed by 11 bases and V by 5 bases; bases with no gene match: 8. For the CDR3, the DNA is TGTGCCAGCAGCCGGAGTCGGACAGGGTCCATATATTTT. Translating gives CASSRSRTGSIYF.

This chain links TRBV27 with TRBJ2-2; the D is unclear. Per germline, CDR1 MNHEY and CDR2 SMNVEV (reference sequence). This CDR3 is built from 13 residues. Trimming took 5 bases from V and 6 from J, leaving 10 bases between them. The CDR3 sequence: CASSGLLAGELFF. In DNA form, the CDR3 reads TGTGCCAGCAGTGGGCTCCTAGCCGGGGAGCTGTTTTTT.

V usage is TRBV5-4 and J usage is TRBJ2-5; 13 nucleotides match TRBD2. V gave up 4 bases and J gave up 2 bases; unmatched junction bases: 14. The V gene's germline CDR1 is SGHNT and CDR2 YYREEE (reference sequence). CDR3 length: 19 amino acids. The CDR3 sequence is CASSHGLAGVQGFQETQYF. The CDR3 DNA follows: TGTGCCAGCAGCCATGGACTAGCGGGAGTTCAAGGATTTCAAGAGACCCAGTACTTC. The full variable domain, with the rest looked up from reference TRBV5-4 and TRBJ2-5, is ETGVTQSPTHLIKTRGQQVTLRCSSQSGHNTVSWYQQALGQGPQFIFQYYREEENGRGNFPPRFSGLQFPNYSSELNVNALELDDSALYLCASSHGLAGVQGFQETQYFGPGTRLLVL.

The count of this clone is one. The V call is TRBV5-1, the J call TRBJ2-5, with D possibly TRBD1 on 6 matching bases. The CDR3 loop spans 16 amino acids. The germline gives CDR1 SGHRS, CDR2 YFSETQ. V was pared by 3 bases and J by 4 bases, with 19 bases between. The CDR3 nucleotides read TGCGCCAGCAGCTCCCCCTCAGACAGGCGCGGAGAGACCCAGTACTTC. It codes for CASSSPSDRRGETQYF. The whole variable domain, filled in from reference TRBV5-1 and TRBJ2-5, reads KAGVTQTPRYLIKTRGQQVTLSCSPISGHRSVSWYQQTPGQGLQFLFEYFSETQRNKGNFPGRFSGRQFSNSRSEMNVSTLELGDSALYLCASSSPSDRRGETQYFGPGTRLLVL.

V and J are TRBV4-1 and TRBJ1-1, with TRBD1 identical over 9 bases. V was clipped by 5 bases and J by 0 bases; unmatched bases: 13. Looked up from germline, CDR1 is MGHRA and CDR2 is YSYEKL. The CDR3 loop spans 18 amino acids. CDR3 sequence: CASSERVPGQGLNTEAFF. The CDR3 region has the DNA TGCGCCAGCAGCGAACGAGTCCCGGGACAGGGATTGAACACTGAAGCTTTCTTT.

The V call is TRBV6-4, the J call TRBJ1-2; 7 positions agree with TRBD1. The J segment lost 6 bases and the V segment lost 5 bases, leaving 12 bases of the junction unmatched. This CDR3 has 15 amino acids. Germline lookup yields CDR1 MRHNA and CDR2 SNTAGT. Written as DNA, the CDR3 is TGTGCCAGCAGTCCCTTATCAGACAGGGAAAATGGCTACACCTTC. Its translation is CASSPLSDRENGYTF.

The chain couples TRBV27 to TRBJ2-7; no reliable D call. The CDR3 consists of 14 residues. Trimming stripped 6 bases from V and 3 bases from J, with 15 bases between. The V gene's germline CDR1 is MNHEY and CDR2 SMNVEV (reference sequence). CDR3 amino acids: CASSISSWGYEQYF. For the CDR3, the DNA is TGTGCCAGCAGCATTTCATCTTGGGGCTACGAGCAGTACTTC.

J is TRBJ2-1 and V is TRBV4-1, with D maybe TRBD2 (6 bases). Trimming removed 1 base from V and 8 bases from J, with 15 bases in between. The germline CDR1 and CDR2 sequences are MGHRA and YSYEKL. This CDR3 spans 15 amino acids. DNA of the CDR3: TGCGCCAGCAGCCAAGTGGATCCGGGAGTGGATGAGCAGTTCTTC. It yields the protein CASSQVDPGVDEQFF.

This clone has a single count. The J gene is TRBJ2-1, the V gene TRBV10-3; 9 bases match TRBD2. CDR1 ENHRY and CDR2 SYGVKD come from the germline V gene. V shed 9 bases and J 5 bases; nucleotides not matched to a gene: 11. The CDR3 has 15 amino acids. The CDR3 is CAILDLSGRHNEQFF. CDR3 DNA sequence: TGTGCCATTCTCGACCTTAGCGGGAGACACAATGAGCAGTTCTTC.

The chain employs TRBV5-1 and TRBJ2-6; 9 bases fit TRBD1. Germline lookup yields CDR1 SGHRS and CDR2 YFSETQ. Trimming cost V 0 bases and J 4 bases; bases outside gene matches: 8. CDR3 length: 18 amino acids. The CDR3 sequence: CASSLGDREANGANVLTF. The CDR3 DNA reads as TGCGCCAGCAGCTTGGGGGACAGGGAGGCGAACGGGGCCAACGTCCTGACTTTC.

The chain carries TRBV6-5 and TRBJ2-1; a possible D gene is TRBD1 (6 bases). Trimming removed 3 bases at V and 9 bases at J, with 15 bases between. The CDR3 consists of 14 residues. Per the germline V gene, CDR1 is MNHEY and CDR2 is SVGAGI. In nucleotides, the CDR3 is TGTGCCAGCAGTTATAACAGGGAGATTGGTGAGCAGTTCTTC. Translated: CASSYNREIGEQFF.

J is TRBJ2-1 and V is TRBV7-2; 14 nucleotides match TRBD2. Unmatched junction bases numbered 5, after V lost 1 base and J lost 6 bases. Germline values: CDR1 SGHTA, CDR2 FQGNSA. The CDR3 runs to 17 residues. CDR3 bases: TGTGCCAGCAGCTTAGTGGGACTAGCGGGAGTTCGCAATGAGCAGTTCTTC. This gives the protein CASSLVGLAGVRNEQFF.